The sequence of this T cell receptor (beta chain) was determined in a study of shared clonotypes between healthy human individuals. Overall study: Per donor, CD8 memory used one plate, CD8 naive used two, CD4 memory used three and CD4 naive used three.

This clone was detected once. The antigen is unknown. The germline V and J ends were trimmed by 0 bases and 1 base, with 8 bases remaining between them. This CDR3 has 14 amino acids. Germline CDR1 reads SGHDT; CDR2 reads YYEEEE. Sequencing used immunoSEQ multiplex PCR; TCRdb keeps in-frame clones, though not all of them. The sample gives a few hundred thousand clones, approximately 79% of which show up once; about a tenth is in the top ten. General study findings and limits: Depth was large, yet rarefaction showed that sorted-subset sequencing was incomplete.

Sample: memory CD4+ T cells sorted from blood. The subset: CD45RA-negative fraction. The receptor was isolated from a man aged 25-40 years in good health. The rearrangement joins TRBV5-6 to TRBJ2-7, with a possible D match to TRBD2 (5 bases). CDR3 residues: CASSLVLASYEQYF. The CDR3 bases are TGTGCCAGCAGCTTGGTTCTAGCTTCCTACGAGCAGTACTTC.